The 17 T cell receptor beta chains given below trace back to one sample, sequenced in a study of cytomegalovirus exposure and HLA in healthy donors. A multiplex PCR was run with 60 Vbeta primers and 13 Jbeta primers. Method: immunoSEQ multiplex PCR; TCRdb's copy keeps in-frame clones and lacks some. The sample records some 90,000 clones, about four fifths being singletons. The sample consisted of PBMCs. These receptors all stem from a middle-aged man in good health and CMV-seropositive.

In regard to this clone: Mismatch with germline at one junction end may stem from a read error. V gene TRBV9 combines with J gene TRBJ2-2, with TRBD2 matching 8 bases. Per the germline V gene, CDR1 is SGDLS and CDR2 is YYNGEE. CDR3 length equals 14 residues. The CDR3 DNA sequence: TGTGCCAGCAGGGTAGCGGGGTACACCGGGGAGCTGTTTTTT. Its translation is CASRVAGYTGELFF.

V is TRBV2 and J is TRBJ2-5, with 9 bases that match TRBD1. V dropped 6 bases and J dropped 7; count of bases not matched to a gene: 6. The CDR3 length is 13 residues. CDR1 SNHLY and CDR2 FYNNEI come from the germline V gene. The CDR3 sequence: CASSSEDRGTQYF. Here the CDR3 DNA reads TGTGCCAGCAGCTCCGAGGACAGGGGGACCCAGTACTTC.

The CDR3 nucleotides read TGTGCCAGCAGCGCAGGACAGGGAAGCTACACAGATACGCAGTATTTT. This sequence encodes CASSAGQGSYTDTQYF. This chain uses TRBV5-4 with TRBJ2-3; TRBD1 matches at 8 bases. V shed 4 bases, J shed 2 bases, and the junction held 9 bases outside the gene matches. Per germline, CDR1 SGHNT and CDR2 YYREEE (reference sequence). This CDR3 is 16 amino acids long.

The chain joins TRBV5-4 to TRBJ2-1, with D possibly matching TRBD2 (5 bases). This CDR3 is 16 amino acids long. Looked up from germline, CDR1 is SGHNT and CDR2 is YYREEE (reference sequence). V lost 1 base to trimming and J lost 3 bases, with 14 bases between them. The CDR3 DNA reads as TGTGCCAGCAGCTTGAGGACTCCCGGCTTCTACAATGAGCAGTTCTTC. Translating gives CASSLRTPGFYNEQFF.

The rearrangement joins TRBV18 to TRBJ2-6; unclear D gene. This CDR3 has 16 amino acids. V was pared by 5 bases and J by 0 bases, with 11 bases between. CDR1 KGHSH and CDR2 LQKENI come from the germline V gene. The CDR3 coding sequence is TGTGCCAGCTCAAACGCCCTCGGCTCTGGGGCCAACGTCCTGACTTTC. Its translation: CASSNALGSGANVLTF.

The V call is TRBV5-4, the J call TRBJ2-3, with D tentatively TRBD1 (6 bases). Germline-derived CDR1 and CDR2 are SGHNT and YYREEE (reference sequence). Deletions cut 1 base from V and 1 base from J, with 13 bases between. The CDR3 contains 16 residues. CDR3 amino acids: CASSLFQGHGTDTQYF. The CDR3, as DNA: TGTGCCAGCAGCTTGTTTCAGGGACATGGCACAGATACGCAGTATTTT.

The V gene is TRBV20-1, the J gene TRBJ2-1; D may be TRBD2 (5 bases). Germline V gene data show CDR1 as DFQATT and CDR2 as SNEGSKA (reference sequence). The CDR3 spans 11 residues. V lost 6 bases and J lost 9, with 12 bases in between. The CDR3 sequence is CSAGGSVEQFF. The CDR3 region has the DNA TGCAGTGCGGGTGGGAGTGTTGAGCAGTTCTTC.

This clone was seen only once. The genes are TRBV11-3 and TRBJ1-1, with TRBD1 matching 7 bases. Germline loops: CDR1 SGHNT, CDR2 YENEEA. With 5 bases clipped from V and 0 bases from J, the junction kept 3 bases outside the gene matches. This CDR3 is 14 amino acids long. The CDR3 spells CASSKDRVNTEAFF. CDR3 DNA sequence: TGTGCCAGCAGCAAAGACAGGGTGAACACTGAAGCTTTCTTT.

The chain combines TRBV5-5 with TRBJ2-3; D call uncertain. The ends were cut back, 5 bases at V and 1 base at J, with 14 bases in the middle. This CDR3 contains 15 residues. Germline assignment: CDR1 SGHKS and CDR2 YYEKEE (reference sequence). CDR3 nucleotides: TGTGCCAGCAGTTTTAGTACGGTTCGCACAGATACGCAGTATTTT. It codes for CASSFSTVRTDTQYF. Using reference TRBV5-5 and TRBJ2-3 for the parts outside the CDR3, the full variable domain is DAGVTQSPTHLIKTRGQQVTLRCSPISGHKSVSWYQQVLGQGPQFIFQYYEKEERGRGNFPDRFSARQFPNYSSELNVNALLLGDSALYLCASSFSTVRTDTQYFGPGTRLTVL.

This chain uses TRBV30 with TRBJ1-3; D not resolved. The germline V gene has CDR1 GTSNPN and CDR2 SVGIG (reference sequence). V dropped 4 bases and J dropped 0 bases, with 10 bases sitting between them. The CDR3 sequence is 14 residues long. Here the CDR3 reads CAWKGLISGNTIYF. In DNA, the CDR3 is TGTGCCTGGAAAGGACTGATCTCTGGAAACACCATATATTTT.

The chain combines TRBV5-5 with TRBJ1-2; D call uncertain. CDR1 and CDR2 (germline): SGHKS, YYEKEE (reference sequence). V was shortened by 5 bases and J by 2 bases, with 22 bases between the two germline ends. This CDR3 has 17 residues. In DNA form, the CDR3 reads TGTGCCAGCAGTCCTATCTTGACAAGTTTATCCAACTATGGCTACACCTTC. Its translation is CASSPILTSLSNYGYTF.

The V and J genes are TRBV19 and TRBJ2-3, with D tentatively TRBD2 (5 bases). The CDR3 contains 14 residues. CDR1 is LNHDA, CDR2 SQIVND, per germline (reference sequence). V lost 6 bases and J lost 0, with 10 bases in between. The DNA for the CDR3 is TGTGCCAGTAGGCCGGGATCTAGCACAGATACGCAGTATTTT. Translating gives CASRPGSSTDTQYF.

CDR3 in DNA: TGTGCCAGCTCCGCCCAGGCTAGCGCCTACGAGCAGTACTTC. Its translation is CASSAQASAYEQYF. The V call is TRBV2, the J call TRBJ2-7; perhaps TRBD2 as D (6 bases). V was trimmed by 8 bases and J by 2 bases, leaving 16 bases between them. The CDR3 is 14 amino acids. The germline CDR1 and CDR2 sequences are SNHLY and FYNNEI.

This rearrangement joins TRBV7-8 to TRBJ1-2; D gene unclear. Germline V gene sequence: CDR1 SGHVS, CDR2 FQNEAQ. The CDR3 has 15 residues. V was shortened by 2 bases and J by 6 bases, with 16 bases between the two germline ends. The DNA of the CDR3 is TGTGCCAGCAGCTTAAAAATAAGAGGGATCGATGGCTACACCTTC. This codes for CASSLKIRGIDGYTF.

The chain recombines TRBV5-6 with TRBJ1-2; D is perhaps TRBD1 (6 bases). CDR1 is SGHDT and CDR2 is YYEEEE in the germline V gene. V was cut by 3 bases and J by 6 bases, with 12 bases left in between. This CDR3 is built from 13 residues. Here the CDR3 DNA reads TGTGCCAGCAGCTCCTCGGCAGGGGATGGCTACACCTTC. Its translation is CASSSSAGDGYTF. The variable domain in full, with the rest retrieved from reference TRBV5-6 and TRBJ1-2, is DAGVTQSPTHLIKTRGQQVTLRCSPKSGHDTVSWYQQALGQGPQFIFQYYEEEERQRGNFPDRFSGHQFPNYSSELNVNALLLGDSALYLCASSSSAGDGYTFGSGTRLTVV.

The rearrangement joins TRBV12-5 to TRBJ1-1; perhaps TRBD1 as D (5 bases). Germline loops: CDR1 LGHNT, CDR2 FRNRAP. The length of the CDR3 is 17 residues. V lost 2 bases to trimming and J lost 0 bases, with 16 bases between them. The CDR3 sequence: CASGLNRRGVMNTEAFF. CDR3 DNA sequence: TGTGCTAGTGGTTTGAATAGAAGGGGCGTCATGAACACTGAAGCTTTCTTT.

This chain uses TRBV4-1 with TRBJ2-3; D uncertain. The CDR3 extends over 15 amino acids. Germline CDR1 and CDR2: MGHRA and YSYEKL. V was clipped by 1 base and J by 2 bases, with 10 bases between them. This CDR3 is CASSQVYSLTDTQYF. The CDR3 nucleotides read TGCGCCAGCAGCCAAGTCTACAGCCTCACAGATACGCAGTATTTT.